This TCR beta chain was recovered during a study of cytotoxic CD8 clonotypes in ibrutinib-treated CLL. At the level of the study: The response samples were taken once patients had been treated for a median of around twelve months, range 6 to 36.

Deep sequencing aimed at 1 in 200,000 to 1 in 1 million T cells' resolution. Assay: immunoSEQ multiplex PCR; the TCRdb copy retains only in-frame clones and omits some. Altogether around 33,000 clones are present, about 70% being singletons, with the ten largest covering about a quarter. TCR beta libraries used around 2.2 micrograms of genomic DNA from cryopreserved PBMCs. Germline-derived CDR1 and CDR2 are LNHDA and SQIVND (reference sequence). The CDR3 runs 13 residues. Trimming stripped 3 bases from V and 6 bases from J, with 11 bases between. Overall study findings and caveats: Clonality was elevated at ibrutinib response and had returned toward baseline at progression.

Concerning this clone: The antigen is undetermined.

The chain recombines TRBV19 with TRBJ1-1, with D possibly TRBD1 on 5 matching bases. This clonotype was sampled from a human donor with chronic lymphocytic leukemia. This material consisted of PBMCs, taken before ibrutinib treatment. CDR3 residues: CASSIPGRPEAFF. The CDR3 coding sequence is TGTGCCAGTAGTATCCCAGGGCGTCCTGAAGCTTTCTTT. Full variable domain (missing parts from reference TRBV19 and TRBJ1-1): DGGITQSPKYLFRKEGQNVTLSCEQNLNHDAMYWYRQDPGQGLRLIYYSQIVNDFQKGDIAEGYSVSREKKESFPLTVTSAQKNPTAFYLCASSIPGRPEAFFGQGTRLTVV.